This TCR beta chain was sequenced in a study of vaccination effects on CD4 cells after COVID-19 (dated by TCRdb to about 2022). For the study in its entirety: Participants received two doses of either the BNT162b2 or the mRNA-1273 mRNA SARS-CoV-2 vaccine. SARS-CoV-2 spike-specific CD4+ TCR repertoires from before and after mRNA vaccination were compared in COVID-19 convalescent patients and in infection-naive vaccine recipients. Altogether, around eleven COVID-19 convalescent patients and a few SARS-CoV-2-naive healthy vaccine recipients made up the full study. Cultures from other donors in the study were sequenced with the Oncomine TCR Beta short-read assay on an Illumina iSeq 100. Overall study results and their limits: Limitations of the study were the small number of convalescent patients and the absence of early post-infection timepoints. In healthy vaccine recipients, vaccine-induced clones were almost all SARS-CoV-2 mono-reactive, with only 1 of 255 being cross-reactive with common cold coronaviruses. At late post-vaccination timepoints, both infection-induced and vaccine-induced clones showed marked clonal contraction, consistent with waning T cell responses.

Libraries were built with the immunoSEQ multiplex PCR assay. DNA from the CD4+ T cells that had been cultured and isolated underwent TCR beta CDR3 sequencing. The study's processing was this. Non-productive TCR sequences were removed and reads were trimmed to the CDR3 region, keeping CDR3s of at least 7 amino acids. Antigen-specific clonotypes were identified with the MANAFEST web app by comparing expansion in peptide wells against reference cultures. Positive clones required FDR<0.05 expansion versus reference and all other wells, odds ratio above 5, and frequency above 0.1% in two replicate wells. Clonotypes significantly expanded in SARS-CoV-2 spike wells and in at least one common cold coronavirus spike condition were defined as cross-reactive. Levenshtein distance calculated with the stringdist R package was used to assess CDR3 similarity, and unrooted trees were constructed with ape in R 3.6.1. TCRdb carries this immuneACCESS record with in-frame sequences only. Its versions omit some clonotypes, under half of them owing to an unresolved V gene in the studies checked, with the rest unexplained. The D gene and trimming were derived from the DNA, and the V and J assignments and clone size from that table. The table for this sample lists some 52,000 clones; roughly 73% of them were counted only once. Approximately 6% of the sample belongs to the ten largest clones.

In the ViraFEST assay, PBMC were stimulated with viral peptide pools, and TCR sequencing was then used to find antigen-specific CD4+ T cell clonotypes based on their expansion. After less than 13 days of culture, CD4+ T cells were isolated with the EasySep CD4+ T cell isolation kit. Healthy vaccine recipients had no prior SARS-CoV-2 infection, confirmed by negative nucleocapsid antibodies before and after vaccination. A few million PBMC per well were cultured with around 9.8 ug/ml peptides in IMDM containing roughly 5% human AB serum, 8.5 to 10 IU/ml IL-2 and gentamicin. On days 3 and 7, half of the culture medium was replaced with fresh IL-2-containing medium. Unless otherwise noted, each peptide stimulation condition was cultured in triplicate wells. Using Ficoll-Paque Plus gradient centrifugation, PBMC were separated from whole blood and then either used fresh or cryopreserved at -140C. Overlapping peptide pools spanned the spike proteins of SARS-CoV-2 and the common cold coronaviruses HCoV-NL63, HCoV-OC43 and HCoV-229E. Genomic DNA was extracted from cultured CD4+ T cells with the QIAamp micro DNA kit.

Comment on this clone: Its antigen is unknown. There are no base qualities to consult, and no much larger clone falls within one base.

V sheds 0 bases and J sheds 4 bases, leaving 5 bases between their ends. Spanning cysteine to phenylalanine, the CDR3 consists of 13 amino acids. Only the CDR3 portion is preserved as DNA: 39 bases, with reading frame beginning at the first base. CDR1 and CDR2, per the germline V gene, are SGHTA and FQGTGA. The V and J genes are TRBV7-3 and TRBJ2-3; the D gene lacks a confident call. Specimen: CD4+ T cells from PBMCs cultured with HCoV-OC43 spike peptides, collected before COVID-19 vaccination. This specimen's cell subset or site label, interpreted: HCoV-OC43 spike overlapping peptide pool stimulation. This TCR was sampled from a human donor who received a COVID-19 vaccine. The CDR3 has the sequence CASSLTFADTQYF. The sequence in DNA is TGTGCCAGCAGCTTAACGTTCGCAGATACGCAGTATTTT.